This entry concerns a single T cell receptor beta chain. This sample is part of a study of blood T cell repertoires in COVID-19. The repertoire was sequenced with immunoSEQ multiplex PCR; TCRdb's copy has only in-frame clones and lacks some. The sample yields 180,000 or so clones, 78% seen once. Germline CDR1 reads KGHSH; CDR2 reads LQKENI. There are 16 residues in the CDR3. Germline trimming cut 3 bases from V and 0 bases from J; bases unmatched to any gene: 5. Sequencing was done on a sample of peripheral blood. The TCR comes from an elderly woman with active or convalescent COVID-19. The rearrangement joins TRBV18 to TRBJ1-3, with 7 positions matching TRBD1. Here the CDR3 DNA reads TGTGCCAGCTCACCTAAGGGACAGAACTCTGGAAACACCATATATTTT. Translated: CASSPKGQNSGNTIYF.